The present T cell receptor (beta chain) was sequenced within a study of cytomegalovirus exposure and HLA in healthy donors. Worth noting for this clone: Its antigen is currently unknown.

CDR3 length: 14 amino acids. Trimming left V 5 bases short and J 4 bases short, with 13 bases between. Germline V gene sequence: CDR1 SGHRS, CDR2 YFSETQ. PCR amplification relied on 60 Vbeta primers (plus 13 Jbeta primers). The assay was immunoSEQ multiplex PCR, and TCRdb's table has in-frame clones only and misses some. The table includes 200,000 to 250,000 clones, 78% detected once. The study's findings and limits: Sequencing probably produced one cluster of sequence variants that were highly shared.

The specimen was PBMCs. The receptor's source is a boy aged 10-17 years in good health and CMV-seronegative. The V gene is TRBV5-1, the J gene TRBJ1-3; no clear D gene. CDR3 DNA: TGCGCCAGCAGTGAGGCTTACCCGGGAAACACCATATATTTT. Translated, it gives CASSEAYPGNTIYF.